The sequence of this T cell receptor beta chain was determined in a study of shared T cell receptors in the human thymus. The length of the CDR3 is 15 residues. Germline assignment: CDR1 MNHEY and CDR2 SMNVEV (reference sequence). Trimming removed 4 bases from V and 4 bases from J; junction bases left unmatched: 1. The data were produced by immunoSEQ multiplex PCR, yet TCRdb's version contains in-frame clones alone and is incomplete. The data show some 660,000 clones, more than 70% seen once. The same sample was also used in a study of human thymus T cells. According to that study: The related literature has documented a marked overlap of thymic repertoires among unrelated individuals.

The clonotype comes from a boy less than two years old with a congenital heart defect. This sequence joins TRBV27 and TRBJ2-1, with 13 positions matching TRBD2. Sequenced input: thymocytes. The DNA of the CDR3 is TGTGCCAGCAGTTCGACTAGCGGGGGGTACAATGAGCAGTTCTTC. Translation: CASSSTSGGYNEQFF.